Shown below are 17 T cell receptor beta chains from a single sample sequenced in a study of cytomegalovirus exposure and HLA in healthy donors. 13 Jbeta primers and 60 Vbeta primers were used for the PCR. Assay used: immunoSEQ multiplex PCR; TCRdb lists only in-frame clones, some missing. The sample has some 120,000 clones; around three quarters are singletons. The specimen was PBMCs. Source of these receptors: a male donor in good health and CMV-seronegative.

The chain has TRBV6-5 and TRBJ2-7; 7 bases are shared with TRBD2. Trimming took 2 bases from V and 2 from J; bases not matched to a gene: 6. The CDR3 runs to 15 residues. The germline V gene has CDR1 MNHEY and CDR2 SVGAGI. The CDR3 DNA follows: TGTGCCAGCAGTTACCTCACTAGCGCAACCTACGAGCAGTACTTC. Translated, it gives CASSYLTSATYEQYF.

For the CDR3, the DNA is TGTGCCAGCAGCTCCTTTAGGGCGGGCACTGAAGCTTTCTTT. This codes for CASSSFRAGTEAFF. The chain recombines TRBV7-8 with TRBJ1-1; no reliable D call. This CDR3 has 14 amino acids. Deletions cut 4 bases from V and 4 bases from J, with 13 bases between. Germline V gene sequence: CDR1 SGHVS, CDR2 FQNEAQ.

V is TRBV30 and J is TRBJ1-5; 8 bases fit TRBD1. The germline V gene encodes CDR1 GTSNPN and CDR2 SVGIG (reference sequence). J gave up 6 bases and V 2 bases, and 9 bases lay outside the gene matches. CDR3 size: 15 residues. The CDR3 DNA reads as TGTGCCTGGAGTAGAGGACAGGGATATAGTCAGCCCCAGCATTTT. Its protein is CAWSRGQGYSQPQHF.

The V and J genes are TRBV7-2 and TRBJ2-3; TRBD2 matches at 12 bases. J was trimmed by 2 bases and V by 10 bases; bases with no gene match: 19. Germline assignment: CDR1 SGHTA and CDR2 FQGNSA. This CDR3 has 19 amino acids. The CDR3, as DNA: TGTGCCACCGATCGCGACGCTAGCGGGAGGGTCGGGAACACAGATACGCAGTATTTT. Protein: CATDRDASGRVGNTDTQYF.

This clone was seen a handful of times. This rearrangement joins TRBV6-6 to TRBJ1-2; TRBD1 aligns across 9 bases. The CDR3 is 14 residues long. The germline V gene has CDR1 MNHNY and CDR2 SVGAGI (reference sequence). J was trimmed by 2 bases and V by 8 bases; bases with no gene match: 6. CDR3 DNA sequence: TGTGCCAGCGGGGGGGACAGGGAGAACTATGGCTACACCTTC. This encodes CASGGDRENYGYTF.

The V gene is TRBV25-1, the J gene TRBJ2-5; D may be TRBD2 (6 bases). The CDR3 covers 15 residues. Between the trimmed V and J ends, which lost 2 bases and 2 bases, there was a span of 12 bases. Germline CDR1 and CDR2: MGHDK and SYGVNS. CDR3 in amino acids: CASSEPSGPQETQYF. The CDR3 DNA reads as TGTGCCAGCAGTGAACCCAGCGGGCCACAAGAGACCCAGTACTTC.

The chain combines TRBV11-2 with TRBJ2-7, with D possibly TRBD1 on 5 matching bases. The CDR3 sequence is 15 residues long. Trimming took off 0 bases at V and 9 bases at J, with 18 bases between the two ends. Looked up from germline, CDR1 is SGHAT and CDR2 is FQNNGV. CDR3 sequence reads: CASSLDRAWGKGQYF. Written as DNA, the CDR3 is TGTGCCAGCAGCTTAGATAGAGCGTGGGGCAAGGGGCAGTACTTC.

The J gene is TRBJ2-2, the V gene TRBV9; possibly TRBD1 for D (5 bases). Trimming removed 3 bases from V and 6 bases from J, with 9 bases in between. The V gene's germline CDR1 is SGDLS and CDR2 YYNGEE. This CDR3 has 13 amino acids. The CDR3 spells CASSGGVAGELFF. The CDR3 DNA reads as TGTGCCAGCAGCGGGGGCGTCGCCGGGGAGCTGTTTTTT.

The V gene is TRBV6-4, the J gene TRBJ1-1; the D gene is possibly TRBD1 (6 bases). CDR1 MRHNA and CDR2 SNTAGT come from the germline V gene. The CDR3 runs to 15 residues. V was trimmed by 3 bases and J by 1 base, leaving 12 bases between them. The CDR3 DNA reads as TGTGCCAGCAGTGAAACAGGGAGCGGGAACACTGAAGCTTTCTTT. This codes for CASSETGSGNTEAFF.

The chain is built from TRBV7-3 and TRBJ1-2, with TRBD1 identical over 9 bases. Germline trimming cut 6 bases from V and 2 bases from J; bases unmatched to any gene: 10. The CDR3 has 16 residues. The germline V gene encodes CDR1 SGHTA and CDR2 FQGTGA. The CDR3 bases are TGTGCCAGCAGTTCCGGGACAGGGAGGACCAACTATGGCTACACCTTC. Its translation: CASSSGTGRTNYGYTF.

The CDR3 coding sequence is TGCGCCAGCAGCTCGGACAGGTTTATGGACACTGAAGCTTTCTTT. Translation: CASSSDRFMDTEAFF. This chain joins TRBV5-1 and TRBJ1-1; 7 positions agree with TRBD1. With V trimmed by 3 bases and J by 3 bases, 8 bases remained unmatched. Germline V gene data show CDR1 as SGHRS and CDR2 as YFSETQ. The CDR3 is 15 amino acids.

V is TRBV5-1 and J is TRBJ1-2; 7 bases align to TRBD1. The CDR3 covers 14 residues. V lost 4 bases and J lost 2; bases outside the gene matches: 5. From germline, CDR1 is SGHRS and CDR2 YFSETQ. The CDR3 reads CASSAGTANYGYTF. CDR3 in DNA: TGCGCCAGCAGCGCAGGGACAGCAAACTATGGCTACACCTTC.

The chain employs TRBV10-3 and TRBJ1-1; D gene unclear. Trimming took off 2 bases at V and 5 bases at J, with 6 bases between the two ends. The CDR3 loop spans 12 amino acids. In germline, CDR1 is ENHRY, CDR2 SYGVKD. Written as DNA, the CDR3 is TGTGCCATCAGTGAGCCTCCGACTGAAGCTTTCTTT. Its protein product is CAISEPPTEAFF.

In its sample, this clone was seen once. The genes are TRBV9 and TRBJ1-1; 8 nucleotides match TRBD1. This CDR3 has 14 amino acids. Per the germline V gene, CDR1 is SGDLS and CDR2 is YYNGEE. V lost 1 base, J lost 1 base, and 0 bases stayed unmatched. CDR3 coding DNA: TGTGCCAGCAGCGTAACAGGGGGGAACACTGAAGCTTTCTTT. Encoded protein: CASSVTGGNTEAFF. Drawing the rest from reference TRBV9 and TRBJ1-1, the complete variable domain is DSGVTQTPKHLITATGQRVTLRCSPRSGDLSVYWYQQSLDQGLQFLIQYYNGEERAKGNILERFSAQQFPDLHSELNLSSLELGDSALYFCASSVTGGNTEAFFGQGTRLTVV.

A single count supports this clone. The J gene is TRBJ2-3, the V gene TRBV5-1, with 9 bases fitting TRBD1. This CDR3 region has 15 residues. The germline V gene encodes CDR1 SGHRS and CDR2 YFSETQ. V trimming: 2 bases; J trimming: 3 bases; junction bases outside the gene matches: 4. The CDR3 loop is CASSLQGALTDTQYF. CDR3 nucleotide sequence: TGCGCCAGCAGCTTACAGGGGGCGCTTACAGATACGCAGTATTTT.

With regard to this clone: The junction shows a germline mismatch at one end, possibly a read error. The rearrangement links TRBV6-5 to TRBJ2-5; 10 bases map to TRBD1. Germline CDR1 is MNHEY and CDR2 is SVGAGI. The CDR3 has 15 residues. The CDR3 coding sequence is TGTGCCGGCAGTTATCGGGACAGGGGAGGCGAGACCCAGTACTTC. As protein: CAGSYRDRGGETQYF.

The J gene is TRBJ1-4, the V gene TRBV27; 7 nucleotides match TRBD1. The length of the CDR3 is 14 residues. Germline V gene lookup returns CDR1 MNHEY and CDR2 SMNVEV (reference sequence). V shed 6 bases, J shed 2 bases, and the junction held 3 bases outside the gene matches. The CDR3 spells CASSPTGTNEKLFF. CDR3 sequence (DNA): TGTGCCAGCAGCCCGACAGGGACTAATGAAAAACTGTTTTTT. Based on the CDR3 plus reference TRBV27 and TRBJ1-4, the full variable domain is EAQVTQNPRYLITVTGKKLTVTCSQNMNHEYMSWYRQDPGLGLRQIYYSMNVEVTDKGDVPEGYKVSRKEKRNFPLILESPSPNQTSLYFCASSPTGTNEKLFFGSGTQLSVL.